A selection of T cell receptor beta chains follows, all from one sample in a study of cytomegalovirus exposure and HLA in healthy donors. Method: immunoSEQ multiplex PCR; TCRdb's copy keeps in-frame clones and lacks some. The table shows about 100,000 clones, with around 80% occurring only once. Sample: PBMCs. The receptor set was obtained from a man aged 25-40 years in good health and CMV-seronegative. Each CDR3 is given with its conserved first and last residue. Each record gives: V gene, clone size, J gene, D gene, CDR3 protein, CDR3 DNA. A D gene is named only where the DNA matches it firmly. A row's size may be missing; if present it is once, few, many or a size class.

TRBV6-6	once	TRBJ2-2	-	CASSSAGARTGELFF	TGTGCCAGCAGTTCGGCGGGGGCGAGGACCGGGGAGCTGTTTTTT
TRBV20-1	few	TRBJ2-5	-	CSARERNQYF	TGCAGTGCTAGGGAGAGAAACCAGTACTTC
TRBV6-5	-	TRBJ2-7	TRBD1	CASSLMRGDRAYEQYF	TGTGCCAGCAGTTTGATGCGTGGGGACAGGGCCTACGAGCAGTACTTC
TRBV5-6	few	TRBJ2-5	-	CASSSHREETQYF	TGTGCCAGCAGCTCTCACAGGGAGGAGACCCAGTACTTC
TRBV20-1	few	TRBJ2-3	-	CSASEDTQYF	TGCAGTGCTAGTGAGGATACGCAGTATTTT
TRBV6-1	-	TRBJ2-1	TRBD2	CASSEETSGSNEQFF	TGTGCCAGCAGTGAAGAGACTAGCGGGAGCAATGAGCAGTTCTTC
TRBV10-3	once	TRBJ2-5	TRBD1	CAISESGFRDRGLGETQYF	TGTGCCATCAGTGAGTCGGGTTTTAGGGACAGGGGGCTCGGAGAGACCCAGTACTTC
TRBV7-9	-	TRBJ1-6	-	CASSLGGGPLHF	TGTGCCAGCAGCTTAGGAGGGGGACCCCTCCACTTT
TRBV6-5	-	TRBJ2-1	-	CASRDGARYNEQFF	TGTGCCAGCAGAGACGGAGCGCGCTACAATGAGCAGTTCTTC
TRBV5-6	-	TRBJ2-6	-	CASSWSRQTHSGANVLTF	TGTGCCAGCAGCTGGTCTCGACAGACCCACTCTGGGGCCAACGTCCTGACTTTC
TRBV6-6	few	TRBJ1-1	-	CASRPAGAQMNTEAFF	TGTGCCAGCAGGCCAGCAGGGGCGCAGATGAACACTGAAGCTTTCTTT
TRBV20-1	once	TRBJ2-5	-	CSANSQETQYF	TGCAGTGCTAATAGTCAAGAGACCCAGTACTTC
TRBV7-2	-	TRBJ2-1	-	CASSTGVEQFF	TGTGCCAGCAGCACCGGGGTAGAGCAGTTCTTC
TRBV6-5	-	TRBJ1-2	TRBD1	CASSYRQGGGYTF	TGTGCCAGCAGTTACCGCCAGGGGGGTGGCTACACCTTC
TRBV5-5	-	TRBJ2-6	TRBD1	CASSNRGVGANVLTF	TGTGCCAGCAGCAACAGGGGTGTTGGGGCCAACGTCCTGACTTTC
TRBV19	-	TRBJ2-7	-	CASSIGASYEQYF	TGTGCCAGTAGTATAGGTGCCAGCTACGAGCAGTACTTC